This T cell receptor beta chain was identified in a study of blood T cell repertoires in COVID-19 (TCRdb year 2020). About the investigation overall: Samples covering the acute and convalescent phases of COVID-19 were provided by collaborators in the United States, Italy and Spain. Where HLA class I and class II types were available, the types were taken from metadata supplied by the sample provider, not from assay-based typing. Sample metadata almost always included a de-identified subject ID, COVID-19 status, age in years and sex. The dataset comprised deeply sampled blood TCRbeta repertoires from subjects exposed to, actively infected with, or recovered from COVID-19. The samples were drawn from two sources: the first 160 participants of the ongoing ImmuneRACE study, and some 1,300 subjects contributed by 6 global collaborators. The repertoires were released in a freely available public database meant as a resource for research on the immune response to SARS-CoV-2. The prospective study material was composed of cDNA or gDNA derived from T cells, B-cell-depleted T cells, or PBMCs. Results the study describes overall, beyond this receptor: The quantity of clinical and demographic metadata differed by source and by participant and was supplied without curation.

Comment on this clone: The antigen it recognizes is unknown. No base-level quality is on record; no much larger clone is a single base apart.

Each collaborating institution followed its own protocols to collect whole blood in K2EDTA tubes. For TCRbeta analysis, collaborators shipped samples in one of three forms: frozen whole blood, isolated PBMCs, or DNA extracted from either of those sample types. From the cysteine through the phenylalanine, the CDR3 covers 10 amino acids. The kept DNA is CDR3 alone, 30 bases in frame from the first base. As encoded in the germline V gene (reference sequence), CDR1 is DFQATT while CDR2 is SNEGSKA. TCRbeta CDR3 regions were amplified from genomic DNA by means of the immunoSEQ Assay, a bias-controlled multiplex PCR. The original methods were these. Nucleated cell counts per sample were estimated from amplification of reference gene primers within the assay. Sequence reads were collapsed and filtered to measure the absolute abundance of every unique TCRbeta CDR3 rearrangement. For each sample, productive Simpson clonality was calculated by taking the square root of Simpson's diversity index across productive rearrangements. TCRdb provides this immuneACCESS table in a form limited to in-frame rearrangements. Some clones are lacking; in checked studies, under half of them reflect an unresolved V gene, and why the rest are absent is not known. V and J calls and clone size come straight from that table; D and trimming were deduced from the DNA. The sample has 300,000 to 350,000 clones on record, roughly 87% of them singletons. 2% to 3% of the sample belongs to the ten largest clones.

The TCR sequence derives from a man in his late teens or twenties with active or convalescent COVID-19. Sequencing was done on a sample of peripheral blood. The V and J segments used are TRBV20-1 and TRBJ2-7; the D gene is perhaps TRBD2, from 7 matching bases. The sequence in DNA is TGCTCCCCGGGGGGCGGCGAGCAGTACTTC. The resulting protein is CSPGGGEQYF.